Detailed here is one TCR beta chain. Germline V lookup: CDR1 MNHEY, CDR2 SVGEGT. Deletions cut 4 bases from V and 8 bases from J, with 24 bases between. The CDR3 consists of 17 residues. The study sequenced TCR beta in blood CD8+ and CD4+ T cells. Controls were healthy donors (matched for age and sex). TEMRA cells were enriched by FACS, while CD8+ and CD4+ T cells were obtained through a negative isolation that was performed magnetically. These data originate in a study of CD8 T cells in Susac syndrome. RNA, at about 0.5 to 1 ug, was reverse transcribed with random hexamers. A single record per CDR3 protein comes from TCRdb applying MiXCR to the immunoSEQ multiplex PCR reads. In the table there are about 120,000 distinct CDR3 sequences, 92% of which are singletons.

V gene TRBV6-2 or TRBV6-3 combines with J gene TRBJ1-5; TRBD1 is a possible D gene (5 bases). The clonotype was recovered from a human donor in good health. Source material: CD8+ T cells from PBMCs. In DNA, the CDR3 is TGTGCCAGCAGTTCGTTACCCCTGCCGGAGGGGTTGAAGCCCCAGCATTTT. This translates into CASSSLPLPEGLKPQHF.